This TCR beta chain was profiled in a study of T cells expressing NK-cell markers. Across the study: HCMV seropositivity characterized most of the eight sequenced donors, and seronegativity one.

Germline assignment: CDR1 SGHTA and CDR2 FQGNSA. CDR3 size: 15 residues. UMIs accompanied the 5'RACE template switching by which TCR beta cDNA was made. Reprocessing the 5' RACE reads, TCRdb reports a single entry for every CDR3 protein and omits DNA. The sample totals hundreds of thousands of distinct CDR3 sequences. The chain joins TRBV7-2 to TRBJ1-6. The clonotype was recovered from a man aged 18 to 70 in good health. Sequenced sample: blood T cells: a sorted CD56 or NKG2C T cell subset, CD4+ or CD8+ T cells, or bulk PBMC T cells (not recorded which). CDR3 loop: CASSLHEQYNSPLHF. The full variable domain, with the rest looked up from reference TRBV7-2 and TRBJ1-6, is GAGVSQSPSNKVTEKGKDVELRCDPISGHTALYWYRQSLGQGLEFLIYFQGNSAPDKSGLPSDRFSAERTGGSVSTLTIQRTQQEDSAVYLCASSLHEQYNSPLHFGNGTRLTVT.